These T cell receptor beta chains were read from a single sample in a study of blood T cell repertoires in COVID-19. The table came from immunoSEQ multiplex PCR; TCRdb's copy has only in-frame clones and leaves some out. The sample contains a few hundred thousand clones, about 87% of which appear only once. Sequenced: PBMCs or T cells enriched from blood (not recorded which). These receptors came from a man aged 30 to 45 who had recovered from COVID-19. CDR3s include the opening cysteine and the closing phenylalanine or tryptophan. D genes are given only for firm matches. Size is stated for part of the rows, as once, few or many counts, or as a class when the clone is expanded.

j_call,d_call,clone_size,cdr3_length,v_call,cdr3_nt,cdr3_aa
TRBJ2-1,TRBD1,-,15,TRBV5-1,TGCGCCAGCATGCCGGGACAGGGGACCCACAATGAGCAGTTCTTC,CASMPGQGTHNEQFF
TRBJ2-5,TRBD2,-,15,TRBV3-1/TRBV3-2,TGTGCCAGCAGTCCCAGCGGGGGGGCCCCAGAGACCCAGTACTTC,CASSPSGGAPETQYF
TRBJ1-1,-,-,13,TRBV27,TGTGCCAGCAGTTTAAAGCGGGACACTGAAGCTTTCTTT,CASSLKRDTEAFF
TRBJ1-3,-,-,19,TRBV4-2,TGTGCCAGCAGCCAAGCCCCCGCGACAGTCTACGGCTCTGGAAACACCATATATTTT,CASSQAPATVYGSGNTIYF
TRBJ1-5,-,-,12,TRBV6-5,TGTGCCAGCAGAAGGGGGAATCAGCCCCAGCATTTT,CASRRGNQPQHF
TRBJ1-1,TRBD1,-,18,TRBV2,TGTGCCAGCAGTCCAATCCGGGACAGGGGAGGAGTGAACACTGAAGCTTTCTTT,CASSPIRDRGGVNTEAFF
TRBJ2-5,-,-,13,TRBV7-2,TGTGCCAGCAGCTTCGGGACTCAAGAGACCCAGTACTTC,CASSFGTQETQYF
TRBJ1-5,TRBD1,-,19,TRBV4-1,TGCGCCAGCAGCCAAGTAGGGTACAGGGGGCCCCGGAGCAATCAGCCCCAGCATTTT,CASSQVGYRGPRSNQPQHF
TRBJ1-1,-,-,13,TRBV12-3/TRBV12-4,TGTGCCAGCAGTTTAGAGGGGGACACTGAAGCTTTCTTT,CASSLEGDTEAFF
TRBJ1-1,TRBD1,-,18,TRBV5-5,TGTGCCAGCAGCTTAGTAGGTGGGGACAGGGGCCTTCACACTGAAGCTTTCTTT,CASSLVGGDRGLHTEAFF
TRBJ1-6,-,-,15,TRBV9,TGTGCCAGCAGCGAACTGAGCTCCTATAATTCACCCCTCCACTTT,CASSELSSYNSPLHF
TRBJ2-7,TRBD1,-,12,TRBV6-5,TGTGCCAGCCGGGACAGGGCATACGAGCAGTACTTC,CASRDRAYEQYF
TRBJ2-2,-,-,15,TRBV5-4,TGTGCCAGCAGCGACCTGACAGTGAACACCGGGGAGCTGTTTTTT,CASSDLTVNTGELFF
TRBJ2-7,-,-,12,TRBV5-6,TGTGCCAGCAGAGGAGGGACCTACGAGCAGTACTTC,CASRGGTYEQYF
TRBJ2-2,TRBD1,-,17,TRBV28,TGTGCCAGCAGTTCCCCCCAGGGGACAGGGGGCTCCGGGGAGCTGTTTTTT,CASSSPQGTGGSGELFF
TRBJ2-1,-,-,13,TRBV3-1/TRBV3-2,TGTGCCAGCTCCCTCACAGAACTCAATGAGCAGTTCTTC,CASSLTELNEQFF
TRBJ1-2,-,-,16,TRBV7-2,TGTGCCAGCAGCACAGGGACAAGGGGGTTTTTGGATGGCTACACCTTC,CASSTGTRGFLDGYTF
TRBJ1-2,-,few,19,TRBV9,TGTGCCAGCAGCGTAGTTAGTTTTATGAGAGAAAATTCTAACTATGGCTACACCTTC,CASSVVSFMRENSNYGYTF
TRBJ1-1,-,-,15,TRBV21-1,TGTGCCAGCCCCAAGCCCAGGGTCCCCGACGGGGAAGCTTTCTTT,CASPKPRVPDGEAFF
TRBJ2-7,-,-,15,TRBV9,TGTGCCAGCAGCGTAGGGGCAGGGGAATACTACGAGCAGTACTTC,CASSVGAGEYYEQYF
TRBJ1-4,-,-,18,TRBV19,TGTGCCAGTAGTTCCCGAGGTTGGCAGAGTTCAACTAATGAAAAACTGTTTTTT,CASSSRGWQSSTNEKLFF
TRBJ2-7,-,-,12,TRBV15,TGTGCCACCGGGCCGGGAGCCCTCGAGCAGTACTTC,CATGPGALEQYF
TRBJ1-4,-,-,15,TRBV9,TGTGCCAGCAGCGTAGAAAGAGGGATAGGAGAAAAACTGTTTTTT,CASSVERGIGEKLFF
TRBJ1-2,TRBD1,few,15,TRBV6-2/TRBV6-3,TGTGCCAGCAGTTACTCGGCGACAGGGGTTGGTGGCTACACCTTC,CASSYSATGVGGYTF
TRBJ1-1,-,-,14,TRBV5-1,TGCGCCAGCAGCTTGCTCTCACAGGCGGAGGAAGCTTTCTTT,CASSLLSQAEEAFF
TRBJ1-3,-,-,15,TRBV21-1,TGTGCCAGCCACGCCGGGGGGAGCTCTGGAAACACCATATATTTT,CASHAGGSSGNTIYF
TRBJ1-2,-,-,14,TRBV6-5,TGTGCCAGCAGTTACTCGAACCGGGGTCATGGCTACACCTTC,CASSYSNRGHGYTF
TRBJ1-1,TRBD1,-,14,TRBV7-2,TGTGCCAGCAGCAGACAGGGAATAGGCACTGAAGCTTTCTTT,CASSRQGIGTEAFF
TRBJ1-3,TRBD1,-,18,TRBV5-5,TGTGCCAGCAGCTTAGGACCGGGACAGACGATCTCTGGAAACACCATATATTTT,CASSLGPGQTISGNTIYF
TRBJ1-4,-,-,15,TRBV7-7,TGTGCTAGCAGCTTGAACAGCGGTCCAAATGAAAAACTGTTTTTT,CASSLNSGPNEKLFF
TRBJ1-4,-,-,15,TRBV5-1,TGCGCCAGCAGCTTGGCCACAGGTTCTAATGAAAAACTGTTTTTT,CASSLATGSNEKLFF
TRBJ1-1,TRBD1,-,15,TRBV19,TGTGCCAGTAGTACCCACCGGACAGGGAACACTGAAGCTTTCTTT,CASSTHRTGNTEAFF
TRBJ1-1,TRBD1,-,16,TRBV4-1,TGCGCCAGCAGCCAGTTCGACAGGGGGAAGAACACTGAAGCTTTCTTT,CASSQFDRGKNTEAFF
TRBJ1-2,-,-,14,TRBV6-5,TGTGCCAGCAGGAGGACGGACTCCAACTATGGCTACACCTTC,CASRRTDSNYGYTF
TRBJ1-2,TRBD1,few,15,TRBV10-2,TGCGCCAGCAAGGTGTCAGACAGGGGGCTTTATGGCTACACCTTC,CASKVSDRGLYGYTF
TRBJ2-5,TRBD1,-,12,TRBV6-5,TGTGCCAGCAGGGACAGGGAAGAGACCCAGTACTTC,CASRDREETQYF
TRBJ2-7,TRBD1,-,14,TRBV25-1,TGTGCCAGCAGCAAACAGGGGGGTTCCTACGAGCAGTACTTC,CASSKQGGSYEQYF
TRBJ1-1,TRBD1,-,16,TRBV19,TGTGCCAGTAGTTTTATCCGGGGACAGCGGAACACTGAAGCTTTCTTT,CASSFIRGQRNTEAFF
TRBJ2-2,TRBD2,-,16,TRBV5-4,TGTGCCAGCAGCTTGGGGCTTAGCGGGGTAACCGGGGAGCTGTTTTTT,CASSLGLSGVTGELFF
TRBJ2-7,TRBD1,-,15,TRBV28,TGTGCCAGCAGTCGAAGAGGGGACAGGGTCTACGAGCAGTACTTC,CASSRRGDRVYEQYF
TRBJ2-3,-,-,16,TRBV4-2,TGTGCCAGCAGCCCCCAAGGGGGGGGGTCCACAGATACGCAGTATTTT,CASSPQGGGSTDTQYF
TRBJ2-3,TRBD1,-,16,TRBV7-9,TGTGCCAGCAGCTTAGCGGGACAGTTAGGCACAGATACGCAGTATTTT,CASSLAGQLGTDTQYF
TRBJ1-1,-,-,14,TRBV5-4,TGTGCCAGCAGCCGCGGGGCGTCGGGGACTGAAGCTTTCTTT,CASSRGASGTEAFF
TRBJ1-1,TRBD1,-,17,TRBV7-9,TGTGCCAGCAGCTCCAATTACAGGGGGCTTAGGGACACTGAAGCTTTCTTT,CASSSNYRGLRDTEAFF
TRBJ1-2,-,once,12,TRBV12-3/TRBV12-4,TGTGCCAGCAGTTATAGGGAGTACGGCTACACCTTC,CASSYREYGYTF
TRBJ1-1,-,-,14,TRBV11-2,TGTGCCAGCAGCCCCGGTGCAGGGAACACTGAAGCTTTCTTT,CASSPGAGNTEAFF
TRBJ2-2,TRBD1,-,16,TRBV10-3,TGTGCCATCAGGTCTGACAGGGGGGTTGTGACCGGGGAGCTGTTTTTT,CAIRSDRGVVTGELFF
TRBJ1-2,TRBD1,-,15,TRBV19,TGTGCCAGTAGGCCCGGGACAGGGGAATGGCGTGGCTACACCTTC,CASRPGTGEWRGYTF
TRBJ2-5,TRBD1,-,14,TRBV5-6,TGTGCCAGCAGCTTCGGGACAGAGGGGGAGACCCAGTACTTC,CASSFGTEGETQYF
TRBJ1-4,-,-,16,TRBV25-1,TGTGCCAGCAGTGAATATACGCAGGGAATGAATGAAAAACTGTTTTTT,CASSEYTQGMNEKLFF
TRBJ1-1,TRBD1,-,14,TRBV6-5,TGTGCCAGCAGTTACCGAGGGGGCAACACTGAAGCTTTCTTT,CASSYRGGNTEAFF
TRBJ1-5,-,once,15,TRBV7-9,TGTGCCAGCAGCTTAGATGAACGGGGCAATCAGCCCCAGCATTTT,CASSLDERGNQPQHF